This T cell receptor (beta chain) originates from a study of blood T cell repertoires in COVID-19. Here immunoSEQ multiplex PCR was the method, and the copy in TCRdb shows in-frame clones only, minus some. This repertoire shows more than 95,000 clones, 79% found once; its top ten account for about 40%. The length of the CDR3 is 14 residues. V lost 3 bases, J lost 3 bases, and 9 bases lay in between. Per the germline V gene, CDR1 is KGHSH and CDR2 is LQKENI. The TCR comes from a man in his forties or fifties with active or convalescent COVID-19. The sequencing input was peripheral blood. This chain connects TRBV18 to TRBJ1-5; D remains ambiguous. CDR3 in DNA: TGTGCCAGCTCACCCCTCCGGGACAATCAGCCCCAGCATTTT. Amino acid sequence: CASSPLRDNQPQHF.